One sample yielded the 9 T cell receptor beta chains listed below, sequenced in a study of blood T cell repertoires in COVID-19 (dated by TCRdb to 2018 to 2020). Library construction relied on the immunoSEQ multiplex PCR assay. TCRdb obtained this table from immuneACCESS and retained in-frame rearrangements with V and J assigned. These tables miss some clones; where compared with another copy, unresolved V genes account for less than half of the shortfall, and the remainder is unexplained. The sample table records around 250,000 clones; 86% of these occur just once. The leading ten clones occupy 3.6% of the sample. The sequencing input was peripheral blood. The receptors come from a man between 18 and 35 years old with active or convalescent COVID-19.

This clone was seen a single time. The J gene is TRBJ2-1, the V gene TRBV6-2 or TRBV6-3; D is perhaps TRBD1 (6 bases). V was shortened by 0 bases and J by 10 bases, with 10 bases between the two germline ends. This CDR3 is 13 amino acids long. The V gene's germline CDR1 is MNHEY and CDR2 SVGEGT. The CDR3 loop reads CASSYSRGSEQFF. The CDR3 DNA follows: TGTGCCAGCAGTTACTCCAGGGGAAGCGAGCAGTTCTTC.

V gene TRBV7-9 combines with J gene TRBJ1-4; D is uncertain. V lost 2 bases to trimming and J lost 7 bases, with 17 bases between them. Germline V CDR1 and CDR2: SEHNR, FQNEAQ (reference sequence). CDR3 size: 16 residues. CDR3 sequence reads: CASSLISGREGEKLFF. For the CDR3, the DNA is TGTGCCAGCAGCTTAATCTCCGGGAGGGAAGGTGAAAAACTGTTTTTT.

This clone was observed a handful of times. This rearrangement joins TRBV9 to TRBJ1-4; the D is unclear. V was cut by 0 bases and J by 8 bases, with 11 bases left in between. CDR1 and CDR2 (germline): SGDLS, YYNGEE. The CDR3 is 14 residues long. Here the CDR3 DNA reads TGTGCCAGCAGCGTAGCGGGGTATGGGGAAAAACTGTTTTTT. It codes for CASSVAGYGEKLFF.

The V and J genes are TRBV7-2 and TRBJ2-7; TRBD2 is a possible D gene (5 bases). CDR3 length equals 13 residues. V was pared by 5 bases and J by 0 bases, with 8 bases between. Germline V lookup: CDR1 SGHTA, CDR2 FQGNSA. CDR3 amino acids: CASSDGSSYEQYF. CDR3 DNA sequence: TGTGCCAGCAGCGATGGGAGCTCCTACGAGCAGTACTTC.

CDR3 amino acids: CASSLDRSRTEAFF. In DNA form, the CDR3 reads TGTGCCAGCAGCTTGGACCGGTCGAGGACTGAAGCTTTCTTT. The V and J genes are TRBV5-5 and TRBJ1-1, with no clear D. This CDR3 comprises 14 residues. Germline loops: CDR1 SGHKS, CDR2 YYEKEE (reference sequence). Trimming cost V 0 bases and J 5 bases, with 11 bases left between them.

V usage is TRBV27 and J usage is TRBJ1-6; the D is unclear. Trimming took off 3 bases at V and 2 bases at J, with 8 bases between the two ends. The CDR3 is 15 residues long. Germline CDR1 MNHEY, CDR2 SMNVEV (reference sequence). The CDR3 reads CASSFDSAYNSPLHF. The CDR3 bases are TGTGCCAGCAGTTTTGACTCCGCCTATAATTCACCCCTCCACTTT.

This chain uses TRBV4-1 with TRBJ2-1, with 7 bases matching TRBD2. The CDR3 sequence is 15 residues long. V shed 5 bases, J shed 4 bases, and the junction held 8 bases outside the gene matches. Germline V CDR1 and CDR2: MGHRA, YSYEKL. Written as DNA, the CDR3 is TGCGCCAGCAGCACCCAGCGGGACGGTTACAATGAGCAGTTCTTC. Amino acids: CASSTQRDGYNEQFF.

V gene TRBV30 combines with J gene TRBJ2-7; 9 positions match TRBD2. This CDR3 contains 18 residues. Germline V gives CDR1 GTSNPN, CDR2 SVGIG (reference sequence). The J segment lost 6 bases and the V segment lost 1 base, leaving 19 bases of the junction unmatched. The CDR3 sequence is CAWSDRSSREGRLGEQYF. CDR3 bases: TGTGCCTGGAGTGACCGCTCATCGCGGGAGGGCCGGTTAGGCGAGCAGTACTTC.

The rearrangement links TRBV7-3 to TRBJ2-3; 10 nucleotides agree with TRBD1. The junction had 6 bases not matched to a gene; V was cut back by 4 bases and J by 5 bases. The CDR3 extends over 15 amino acids. Germline V CDR1 and CDR2: SGHTA, FQGTGA. CDR3 sequence: CASSSTGGGGDTQYF. In nucleotides, the CDR3 is TGTGCCAGCAGCTCGACAGGGGGCGGTGGAGATACGCAGTATTTT. The full variable domain, its missing parts supplied by reference TRBV7-3 and TRBJ2-3, is GAGVSQTPSNKVTEKGKYVELRCDPISGHTALYWYRQSLGQGPEFLIYFQGTGAADDSGLPNDRFFAVRPEGSVSTLKIQRTERGDSAVYLCASSSTGGGGDTQYFGPGTRLTVL.